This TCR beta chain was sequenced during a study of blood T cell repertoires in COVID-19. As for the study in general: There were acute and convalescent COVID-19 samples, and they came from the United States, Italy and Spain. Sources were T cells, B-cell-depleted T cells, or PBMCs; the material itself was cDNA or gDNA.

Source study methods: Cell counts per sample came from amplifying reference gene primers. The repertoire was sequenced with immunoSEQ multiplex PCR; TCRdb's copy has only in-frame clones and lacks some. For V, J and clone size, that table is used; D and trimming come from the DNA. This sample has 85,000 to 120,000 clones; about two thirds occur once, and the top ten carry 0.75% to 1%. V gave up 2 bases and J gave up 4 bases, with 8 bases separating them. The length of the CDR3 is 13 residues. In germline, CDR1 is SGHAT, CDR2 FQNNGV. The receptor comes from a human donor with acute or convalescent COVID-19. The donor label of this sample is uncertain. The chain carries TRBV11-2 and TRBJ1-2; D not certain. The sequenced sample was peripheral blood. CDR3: CASSLTNFYGYTF. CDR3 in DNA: TGTGCCAGCAGCTTAACTAACTTCTATGGCTACACCTTC. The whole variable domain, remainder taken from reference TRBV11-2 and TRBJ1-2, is EAGVAQSPRYKIIEKRQSVAFWCNPISGHATLYWYQQILGQGPKLLIQFQNNGVVDDSQLPKDRFSAERLKGVDSTLKIQPAKLEDSAVYLCASSLTNFYGYTFGSGTRLTVV.